This TCR beta chain was sequenced in a study of blood T cells in healthy people across ages. General observations from the study: Changes seen in expanded clonotypes were possibly confounded by donor CMV status left unknown. Relative to aged donors, long-lived donors carried more naive CD4+ cells and displayed higher diversity.

A second PCR, run for about 7 to 11 cycles, used a sample-barcoded 5' primer plus a J-beta primer mix. Every sample produced at least 2.5 million CDR3-containing paired-end reads. Via MiXCR, TCRdb re-called the 5' RACE reads, giving one row per CDR3 protein. The sample lists roughly 1.5 million distinct CDR3 sequences; 35% to 45% were seen once. This clonotype has more than one count but fewer than ten. The antigen is undetermined. Sequenced: blood. The receptor was derived from a woman aged 18-29 years in good health.

CDR3 residues: CSVDMGHEQYF. Written as DNA, the CDR3 is TGCAGCGTTGATATGGGCCACGAGCAGTACTTC. The chain uses TRBV29-1 and TRBJ2-7; D is ambiguous. The CDR3 contains 11 residues. Germline CDR1 and CDR2: SQVTM and ANQGSEA. Trimming removed 3 bases from V and 5 bases from J, with 8 bases in between.